The 10 T cell receptor beta chains below come from one sample, sequenced in a study of control samples from healthy donors and cancer patients. Produced via immunoSEQ multiplex PCR; TCRdb's table is partial and in-frame only. In all, the sample yields approximately 190,000 clones. The material sequenced was blood. The receptors originated from a woman in her twenties or thirties in good health.

The chain links TRBV7-8 to TRBJ1-2; D possibly corresponds to TRBD1 (5 bases). This CDR3 region has 15 residues. Germline V CDR1 and CDR2: SGHVS, FQNEAQ. V shed 0 bases and J shed 3 bases, with 11 bases lying between them. DNA for the CDR3: TGTGCCAGCAGCTTAGCTCGGTGGGACGACTATGGCTACACCTTC. Amino acids: CASSLARWDDYGYTF.

The J gene is TRBJ1-2, the V gene TRBV7-2, with 9 bases aligning to TRBD1. CDR3 length: 15 amino acids. V shed 3 bases and J 8 bases; nucleotides not matched to a gene: 10. Looked up from germline, CDR1 is SGHTA and CDR2 is FQGNSA. The CDR3 region is CASSFSQQGAWGYTF. The CDR3 nucleotides read TGTGCCAGCAGCTTTTCCCAACAGGGGGCATGGGGCTACACCTTC.

With respect to this clone: The same CDR3 also results from other DNA sequences found in this sample. The chain has TRBV27 and TRBJ1-1, with D perhaps matching TRBD1 (5 bases). CDR3 size: 13 residues. The V and J ends lost 0 bases and 5 bases respectively, with 7 bases between them. Germline loops: CDR1 MNHEY, CDR2 SMNVEV (reference sequence). The CDR3 DNA reads as TGTGCCAGCAGTTTATCAAGGGGAACTGAAGCTTTCTTT. Its protein product is CASSLSRGTEAFF.

CDR3 nucleotide sequence: TGTGCCAGCAGCTTTAGAAGGACAGGGGGGGTTAACACTGAAGCTTTCTTT. Translated: CASSFRRTGGVNTEAFF. The chain couples TRBV11-2 to TRBJ1-1; the match to TRBD1 covers 10 bases. The CDR3 is 17 residues long. CDR1 is SGHAT and CDR2 is FQNNGV in the germline V gene. V lost 3 bases and J lost 2; bases outside the gene matches: 9.

The V call is TRBV19, the J call TRBJ1-5; 7 positions match TRBD1. CDR3 size: 15 residues. Trimming at V came to 5 bases and at J to 5 bases, leaving 9 bases not matched to a gene. The germline V gene has CDR1 LNHDA and CDR2 SQIVND (reference sequence). Written as DNA, the CDR3 is TGTGCCAGTAGTGTTTTAGGGACAGCCCATCAGCCCCAGCATTTT. This sequence encodes CASSVLGTAHQPQHF. Full variable domain (rest looked up from reference TRBV19 and TRBJ1-5): DGGITQSPKYLFRKEGQNVTLSCEQNLNHDAMYWYRQDPGQGLRLIYYSQIVNDFQKGDIAEGYSVSREKKESFPLTVTSAQKNPTAFYLCASSVLGTAHQPQHFGDGTRLSIL.

The V and J genes are TRBV18 and TRBJ1-1, with D possibly being TRBD1 (6 bases). CDR1 and CDR2 from the germline V gene are KGHSH and LQKENI. This CDR3 comprises 13 residues. V lost 3 bases and J 10 bases, leaving 15 bases between the germline ends. The DNA for the CDR3 is TGTGCCAGCTCACCGGTAGAGGGGGATCGAGCTTTCTTT. Translation gives CASSPVEGDRAFF.

The chain links TRBV5-4 to TRBJ1-4, with 7 nucleotides matching TRBD1. The V and J ends lost 2 bases and 5 bases, in that order; junction bases with no gene match: 6. The germline V gene has CDR1 SGHNT and CDR2 YYREEE (reference sequence). The CDR3 consists of 15 residues. CDR3 nucleotide sequence: TGTGCCAGCAGCTTAGGGACAGCGTTGAATGAAAAACTGTTTTTT. Its protein product is CASSLGTALNEKLFF.

The V gene is TRBV28, the J gene TRBJ2-4, with D possibly matching TRBD2 (5 bases). CDR3 length equals 16 residues. The germline V gene has CDR1 MDHEN and CDR2 SYDVKM. Trimming took 1 base from V and 6 from J, leaving 16 bases between them. The CDR3 spells CASSLSRIDYLNIQYF. The CDR3 DNA is TGTGCCAGCAGTTTATCACGTATTGACTACCTAAACATTCAGTACTTC. Variable domain in full (rest from reference TRBV28 and TRBJ2-4): DVKVTQSSRYLVKRTGEKVFLECVQDMDHENMFWYRQDPGLGLRLIYFSYDVKMKEKGDIPEGYSVSREKKERFSLILESASTNQTSMYLCASSLSRIDYLNIQYFGAGTRLSVL.

This chain uses TRBV6-5 with TRBJ1-2; TRBD1 matches 7 bases. Germline lookup yields CDR1 MNHEY and CDR2 SVGAGI. This CDR3 is built from 14 residues. V lost 3 bases to trimming and J lost 4 bases; unmatched junction nucleotides: 5. In DNA, the CDR3 is TGTGCCAGCAGTTATTCCGGGACAGCCTATGGCTACACCTTC. Amino acids: CASSYSGTAYGYTF.

The chain has TRBV4-1 and TRBJ1-6; 7 nucleotides match TRBD1. The CDR3 runs to 13 residues. Trimming removed 11 bases from V and 9 bases from J; junction bases left unmatched: 10. The germline gives CDR1 MGHRA, CDR2 YSYEKL. CDR3 in DNA: TGCGCCGCGCAGGGGGTCGGGTCTTCACCCCTCCACTTT. Its protein product is CAAQGVGSSPLHF.